This is a list of T cell receptor beta chains from one sample in a study of blood T cell repertoires in COVID-19. The repertoire was sequenced with immunoSEQ multiplex PCR; TCRdb's copy has only in-frame clones and lacks some. Here the sample spans about 88,000 clones, 83% being singletons. The sequenced material came from peripheral blood. These receptors all stem from a human donor in a cohort sampled during active COVID-19. The CDR3 runs from the conserved cysteine through the conserved F or W. The order of the fields is J gene, clone size, V gene, CDR3 protein. Rows give clone size only sometimes, using once, few, many, or a class for an expanded clone.

>TRBJ1-6|-|TRBV5-1
CASSLDATRNSPLHF
>TRBJ1-2|once|TRBV9
CASSPVLGQGYNGYTF
>TRBJ1-2|-|TRBV18
CASSPPQGDYGYTF
>TRBJ2-1|-|TRBV18
CASSRDNPEQFF
>TRBJ2-5|-|TRBV11-2
CASSLGAGGYQETQYF
>TRBJ2-1|-|TRBV7-9
CASSLRQGAVNEQFF
>TRBJ1-4|-|TRBV2
CASTRQGAGTNEKLFF
>TRBJ1-2|-|TRBV5-4
CASSTDPGQTYGYTF
>TRBJ2-7|-|TRBV29-1
CSVEGTGGYEQYF
>TRBJ2-5|-|TRBV3-1/TRBV3-2
CASSRRGEETQYF
>TRBJ2-5|-|TRBV28
CASSFNYGKETQYF
>TRBJ1-3|-|TRBV19
CASREVVSGNTIYF
>TRBJ1-4|-|TRBV6-6
CASRPPGGTANEKLFF
>TRBJ1-1|-|TRBV5-5
CASSLGSSVNTEAFF
>TRBJ2-7|-|TRBV6-5
CASSQSHIIYEQYF
>TRBJ2-1|few|TRBV4-1
CASSHYHSGTSSSLQFF
>TRBJ1-2|-|TRBV5-1
CASSPDPGADGYTF
>TRBJ2-3|-|TRBV27
CASRPGLASNTQYF
>TRBJ2-1|-|TRBV5-4
CASSSLERSGRGNNEQFF
>TRBJ2-5|-|TRBV6-6
CASSSPGTGEETQYF
>TRBJ2-3|-|TRBV7-8
CASSQGLTSGSTDTQYF
>TRBJ2-3|-|TRBV5-6
CASSPMGWGEGTDTQYF
>TRBJ2-4|once|TRBV7-2
CASSPRGTKNIQYF
>TRBJ2-7|-|TRBV5-4
CASSFMPGDEQYF
>TRBJ1-2|-|TRBV6-1
CASSEALTGRRGSGYTF
>TRBJ2-7|-|TRBV10-3
CAISETSGNYEQYF
>TRBJ1-4|-|TRBV28
CASRRRGGMEKLFF
>TRBJ1-6|-|TRBV2
CASSRVTGNSPLHF
>TRBJ2-7|-|TRBV21-1
CASSKQIGDRDLSYEQYF
>TRBJ2-1|-|TRBV28
CASSLGTSGYNEQFF
>TRBJ1-1|-|TRBV4-3
CASSQDAQGQGNTEAFF
>TRBJ1-1|few|TRBV5-1
CASSPSGGRNTEAFF
>TRBJ2-1|-|TRBV7-8
CASSRVGAADSYNEQFF
>TRBJ2-7|-|TRBV23-1
CASSGEMSFYEQYF
>TRBJ1-4|-|TRBV19
CASSPWDRENEKLFF
>TRBJ1-1|-|TRBV27
CASSSDRGRMNTEAFF
>TRBJ1-2|-|TRBV20-1
CSASFPVFGGTYGYTF